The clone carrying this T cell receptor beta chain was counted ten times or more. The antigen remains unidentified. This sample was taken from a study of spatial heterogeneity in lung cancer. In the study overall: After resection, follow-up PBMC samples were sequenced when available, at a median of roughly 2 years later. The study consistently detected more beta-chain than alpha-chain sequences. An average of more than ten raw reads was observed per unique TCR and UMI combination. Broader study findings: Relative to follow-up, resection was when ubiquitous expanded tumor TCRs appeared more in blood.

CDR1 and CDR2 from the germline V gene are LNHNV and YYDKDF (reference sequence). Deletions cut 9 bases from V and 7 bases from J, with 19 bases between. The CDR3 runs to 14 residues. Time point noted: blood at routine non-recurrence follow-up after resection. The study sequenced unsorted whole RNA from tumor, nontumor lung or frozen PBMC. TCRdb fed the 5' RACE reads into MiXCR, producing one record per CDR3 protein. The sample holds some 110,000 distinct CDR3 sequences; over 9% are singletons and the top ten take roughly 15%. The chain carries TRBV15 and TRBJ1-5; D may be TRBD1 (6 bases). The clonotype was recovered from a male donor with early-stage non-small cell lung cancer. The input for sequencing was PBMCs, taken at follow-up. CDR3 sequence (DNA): TGTGCCACGGGCCCGGGGGGGGCGCGGCAGCCCCAGCATTTT. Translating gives CATGPGGARQPQHF.